This entry is about one T cell receptor beta chain. Sequencing targeted TCR beta in T cells from blood (CD8+ and CD4+). Negative isolation yielded CD4+ and CD8+ T cells, and FACS enriched TEMRA cells. This specimen belongs to a study of CD8 T cells in Susac syndrome. With V trimmed by 6 bases and J by 0 bases, 15 bases remained unmatched. Per germline, CDR1 DFQATT and CDR2 SNEGSKA (reference sequence). This CDR3 has 18 residues. An input of 0.5 to 1 ug of RNA was subjected to reverse transcription using random hexamers. Multiplex immunoSEQ PCR targeted 54 Vbeta and 13 Jbeta TCR beta segments. TCRdb re-called the immunoSEQ multiplex PCR reads through MiXCR, storing one row per CDR3 protein. The sample yields 250,000 to 300,000 distinct CDR3 sequences, 75% to 85% seen once.

Sequencing input: CD8+ T cells from PBMCs. The chain joins TRBV20-1 to TRBJ2-1; 9 nucleotides align to TRBD2. The TCR comes from a human donor with multiple sclerosis. The CDR3 region is CSAGGTLAGRSSYNEQFF. The CDR3 bases are TGCAGTGCAGGCGGGACCCTAGCGGGAAGGAGCTCCTACAATGAGCAGTTCTTC.